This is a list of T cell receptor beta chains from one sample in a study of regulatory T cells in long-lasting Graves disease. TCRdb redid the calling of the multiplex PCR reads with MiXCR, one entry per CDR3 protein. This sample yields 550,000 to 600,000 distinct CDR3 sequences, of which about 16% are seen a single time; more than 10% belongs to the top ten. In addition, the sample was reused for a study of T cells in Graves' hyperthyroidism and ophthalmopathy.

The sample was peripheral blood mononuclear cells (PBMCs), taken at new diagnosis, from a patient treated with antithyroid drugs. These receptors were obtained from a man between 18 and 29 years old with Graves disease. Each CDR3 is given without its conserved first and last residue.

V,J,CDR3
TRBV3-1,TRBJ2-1,ASSQGLAGYGNEQF
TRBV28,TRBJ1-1,ASSPWGGMNTEAF
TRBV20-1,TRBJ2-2,SAGRHQNTGELF
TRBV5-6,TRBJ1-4,ASSLAGFGGEKLF
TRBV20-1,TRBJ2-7,SASILPEGEQY
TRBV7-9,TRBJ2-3,ASSAGTSGSLSDTQY
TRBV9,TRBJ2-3,ASSAGTSDGTDTQY
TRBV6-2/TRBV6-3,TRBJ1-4,ASTRDSVDEKLF
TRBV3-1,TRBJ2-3,ASSLRSGADTQY
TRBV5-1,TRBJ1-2,ASSLDVTYGYT
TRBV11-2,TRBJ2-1,ASSSLTGARVPEQF
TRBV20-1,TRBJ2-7,SANSGTSGRGFYEQY
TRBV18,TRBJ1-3,ASSPEGNTIY
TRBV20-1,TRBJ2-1,GAVLLAGGRNEQF
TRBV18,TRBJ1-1,ASSPRWEVTEAF